These T cell receptor beta chains were read from a single sample in a study of blood T cell repertoires in COVID-19. The data were produced by immunoSEQ multiplex PCR, yet TCRdb's version contains in-frame clones alone and is incomplete. The table lists some 250,000 clones, approximately 77% of them singletons. Sequenced material: peripheral blood. The receptors were gathered from a woman between 18 and 30 years old with acute or convalescent COVID-19. CDR3s include the opening cysteine and the closing phenylalanine or tryptophan. The D gene is left open where the match is weak. The size field is filled for only some rows; it gives once, few, many or a size class.

j_call: TRBJ1-6; clone_size: once; d_call: NA; v_call: TRBV30; cdr3_aa: CAWNPETAVNSPLHF; cdr3_nt: TGTGCCTGGAATCCCGAGACAGCCGTTAATTCACCCCTCCACTTT
j_call: TRBJ1-6; clone_size: NA; d_call: NA; v_call: TRBV11-2; cdr3_aa: CASSPPLASPLHF; cdr3_nt: TGTGCCAGCAGCCCCCCCTTGGCTTCACCCCTCCACTTT
j_call: TRBJ2-1; clone_size: NA; d_call: TRBD2; v_call: TRBV5-1; cdr3_aa: CASSKGLAGGRNEQFF; cdr3_nt: TGCGCCAGCAGCAAGGGACTAGCGGGAGGTCGGAATGAGCAGTTCTTC
j_call: TRBJ1-5; clone_size: NA; d_call: NA; v_call: TRBV27; cdr3_aa: CASSPLYSNQPQHF; cdr3_nt: TGTGCCAGCAGTCCCCTATATAGCAATCAGCCCCAGCATTTT
j_call: TRBJ2-1; clone_size: NA; d_call: NA; v_call: TRBV4-2; cdr3_aa: CASSQDPYNRLGRLSEQFF; cdr3_nt: TGTGCCAGCAGCCAAGACCCTTACAACCGACTAGGTCGATTGAGTGAGCAGTTCTTC
j_call: TRBJ1-2; clone_size: few; d_call: TRBD1; v_call: TRBV5-1; cdr3_aa: CASSGPRTGNGGYTF; cdr3_nt: TGCGCCAGCAGCGGTCCCCGGACAGGGAACGGGGGCTACACCTTC
j_call: TRBJ2-3; clone_size: NA; d_call: TRBD2; v_call: TRBV27; cdr3_aa: CASSQLAGAPDTQYF; cdr3_nt: TGTGCCAGCAGTCAACTAGCGGGAGCACCCGATACGCAGTATTTT
j_call: TRBJ2-5; clone_size: NA; d_call: TRBD2; v_call: TRBV11-2; cdr3_aa: CASSLGTSGRVKTQYF; cdr3_nt: TGTGCCAGCAGCTTAGGGACTAGCGGGAGGGTAAAGACCCAGTACTTC
j_call: TRBJ1-2; clone_size: NA; d_call: NA; v_call: TRBV3-1/TRBV3-2; cdr3_aa: CASSPTGNYGYTF; cdr3_nt: TGTGCCAGCAGCCCTACAGGGAACTATGGCTACACCTTC
j_call: TRBJ2-3; clone_size: NA; d_call: TRBD2; v_call: TRBV28; cdr3_aa: CASSLLAGADTQYF; cdr3_nt: TGTGCCAGCAGTCTACTAGCGGGGGCAGATACGCAGTATTTT
j_call: TRBJ2-3; clone_size: NA; d_call: TRBD2; v_call: TRBV5-1; cdr3_aa: CASSLLGVAGSTDTQYF; cdr3_nt: TGCGCCAGCAGCTTGCTGGGGGTAGCGGGAAGCACAGATACGCAGTATTTT
j_call: TRBJ2-2; clone_size: NA; d_call: NA; v_call: TRBV6-5; cdr3_aa: CASSHGQGELFF; cdr3_nt: TGTGCCAGCAGCCACGGACAGGGGGAGCTGTTTTTT
j_call: TRBJ1-6; clone_size: few; d_call: NA; v_call: TRBV27; cdr3_aa: CASSPLAPYNSPLHF; cdr3_nt: TGTGCCAGCAGTCCCCTAGCACCCTATAATTCACCCCTCCACTTT
j_call: TRBJ2-1; clone_size: NA; d_call: TRBD2; v_call: TRBV7-9; cdr3_aa: CASSLLAGALNEQFF; cdr3_nt: TGTGCCAGCAGCTTACTAGCGGGAGCATTAAATGAGCAGTTCTTC
j_call: TRBJ1-5; clone_size: few; d_call: NA; v_call: TRBV11-3; cdr3_aa: CASSSRYQPQHF; cdr3_nt: TGTGCCAGCAGCTCCCGGTATCAGCCCCAGCATTTT
j_call: TRBJ1-1; clone_size: NA; d_call: NA; v_call: TRBV5-1; cdr3_aa: CASSPPFVGTDTEAFF; cdr3_nt: TGCGCCAGCAGCCCACCGTTTGTCGGTACGGACACTGAAGCTTTCTTT
j_call: TRBJ2-1; clone_size: NA; d_call: TRBD1; v_call: TRBV15; cdr3_aa: CATRGGQGAGEQFF; cdr3_nt: TGTGCCACCAGAGGCGGACAGGGGGCAGGTGAGCAGTTCTTC
j_call: TRBJ1-3; clone_size: NA; d_call: NA; v_call: TRBV9; cdr3_aa: CASSVGGQGFPSGNTIYF; cdr3_nt: TGTGCCAGCAGCGTAGGGGGGCAGGGGTTCCCCTCTGGAAACACCATATATTTT
j_call: TRBJ2-1; clone_size: NA; d_call: NA; v_call: TRBV7-6; cdr3_aa: CASSPKVGSGHNEQFF; cdr3_nt: TGTGCCAGCAGCCCAAAAGTGGGCTCAGGGCACAATGAGCAGTTCTTC
j_call: TRBJ2-1; clone_size: NA; d_call: NA; v_call: TRBV19; cdr3_aa: CASSLGPGKDPAGEQFF; cdr3_nt: TGTGCCAGTAGTTTGGGTCCGGGAAAAGACCCAGCTGGGGAGCAGTTCTTC
j_call: TRBJ2-1; clone_size: NA; d_call: NA; v_call: TRBV7-2; cdr3_aa: CASSPAGRAGSYNEQFF; cdr3_nt: TGTGCCAGCAGCCCCGCGGGGCGAGCGGGCTCCTACAATGAGCAGTTCTTC
j_call: TRBJ2-1; clone_size: NA; d_call: TRBD1; v_call: TRBV7-2; cdr3_aa: CASSWGQGSYNEQFF; cdr3_nt: TGTGCCAGCAGCTGGGGACAGGGGTCCTACAATGAGCAGTTCTTC
j_call: TRBJ1-1; clone_size: NA; d_call: NA; v_call: TRBV6-5; cdr3_aa: CASSYSVMGHTEAFF; cdr3_nt: TGTGCCAGCAGTTACTCGGTTATGGGGCACACTGAAGCTTTCTTT
j_call: TRBJ2-5; clone_size: NA; d_call: NA; v_call: TRBV11-2; cdr3_aa: CASSPRGSEIETQYF; cdr3_nt: TGTGCCAGCAGCCCCCGGGGTAGCGAGATAGAGACCCAGTACTTC